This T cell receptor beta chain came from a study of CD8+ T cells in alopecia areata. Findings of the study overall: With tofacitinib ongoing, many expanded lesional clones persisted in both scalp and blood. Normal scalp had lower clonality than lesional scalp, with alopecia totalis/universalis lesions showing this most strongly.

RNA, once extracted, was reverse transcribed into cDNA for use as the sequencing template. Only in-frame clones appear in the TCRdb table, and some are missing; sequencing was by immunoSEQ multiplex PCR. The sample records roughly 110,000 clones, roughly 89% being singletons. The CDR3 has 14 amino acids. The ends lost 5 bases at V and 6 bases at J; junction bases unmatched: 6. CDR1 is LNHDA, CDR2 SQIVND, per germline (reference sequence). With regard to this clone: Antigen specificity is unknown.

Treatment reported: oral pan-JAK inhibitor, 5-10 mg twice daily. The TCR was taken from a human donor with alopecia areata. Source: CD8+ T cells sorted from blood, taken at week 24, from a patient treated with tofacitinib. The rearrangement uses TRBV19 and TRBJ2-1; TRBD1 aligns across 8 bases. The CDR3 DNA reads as TGTGCCAGTAGTGACGGACAGGGTTCCAATGAGCAGTTCTTC. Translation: CASSDGQGSNEQFF.